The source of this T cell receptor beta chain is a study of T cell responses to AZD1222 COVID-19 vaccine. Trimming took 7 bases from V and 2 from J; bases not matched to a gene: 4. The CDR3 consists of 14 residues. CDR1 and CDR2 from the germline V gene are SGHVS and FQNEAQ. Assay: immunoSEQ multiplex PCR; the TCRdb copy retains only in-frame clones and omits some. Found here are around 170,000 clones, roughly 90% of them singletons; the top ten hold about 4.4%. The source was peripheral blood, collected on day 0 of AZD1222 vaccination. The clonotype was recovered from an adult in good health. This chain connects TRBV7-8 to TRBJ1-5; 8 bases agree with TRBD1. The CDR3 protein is CASNRGEGNQPQHF. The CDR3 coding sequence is TGTGCCAGCAACAGGGGGGAGGGCAATCAGCCCCAGCATTTT. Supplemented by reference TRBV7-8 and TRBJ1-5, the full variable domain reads GAGVSQSPRYKVAKRGQDVALRCDPISGHVSLFWYQQALGQGPEFLTYFQNEAQLDKSGLPSDRFFAERPEGSVSTLKIQRTQQEDSAVYLCASNRGEGNQPQHFGDGTRLSIL.